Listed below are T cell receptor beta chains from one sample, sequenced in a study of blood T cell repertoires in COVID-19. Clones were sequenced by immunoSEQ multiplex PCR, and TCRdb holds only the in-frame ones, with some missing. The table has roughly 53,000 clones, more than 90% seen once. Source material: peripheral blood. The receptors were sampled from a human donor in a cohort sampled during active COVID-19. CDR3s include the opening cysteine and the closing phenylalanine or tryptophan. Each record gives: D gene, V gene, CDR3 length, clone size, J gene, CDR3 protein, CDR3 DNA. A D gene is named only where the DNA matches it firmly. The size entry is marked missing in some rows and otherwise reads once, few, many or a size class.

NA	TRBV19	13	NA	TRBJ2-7	CASSIGQGGEQYF	TGTGCCAGTAGTATAGGACAGGGAGGCGAGCAGTACTTC
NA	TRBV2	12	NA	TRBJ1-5	CASSVGFQPQHF	TGTGCCAGCAGTGTCGGGTTTCAGCCCCAGCATTTT
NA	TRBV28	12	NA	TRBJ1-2	CASSSEGYGYTF	TGTGCCAGCAGTTCAGAGGGCTATGGCTACACCTTC
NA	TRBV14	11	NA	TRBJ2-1	CASAREVEQFF	TGTGCCAGCGCCAGGGAAGTTGAGCAGTTCTTC
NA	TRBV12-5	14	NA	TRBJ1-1	CASCEASPYTEAFF	TGTGCTAGTTGCGAGGCTAGTCCTTACACTGAAGCTTTCTTT
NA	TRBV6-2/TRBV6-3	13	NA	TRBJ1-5	CASSRDTHQPQHF	TGTGCCAGCAGCCGAGACACCCATCAGCCCCAGCATTTT
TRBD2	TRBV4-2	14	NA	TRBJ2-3	CASSQVLAGDTQYF	TGTGCCAGCAGCCAAGTACTAGCGGGAGATACGCAGTATTTT
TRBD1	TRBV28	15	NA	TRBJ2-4	CATKGGLWAKNIQYF	TGTGCCACCAAAGGGGGCCTGTGGGCCAAAAACATTCAGTACTTC
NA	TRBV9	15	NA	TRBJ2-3	CASSVGNYVPLPQYF	TGTGCCAGCAGCGTAGGGAACTACGTCCCCCTCCCGCAGTATTTT
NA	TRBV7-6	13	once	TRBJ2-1	CASSFWENNEQFF	TGTGCCAGCAGCTTTTGGGAGAACAATGAGCAGTTCTTC
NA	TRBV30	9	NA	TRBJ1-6	CASDSPLHF	TGTGCTTCGGATTCACCCCTCCACTTT
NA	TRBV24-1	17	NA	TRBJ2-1	CATTETHLSGGNNEQFF	TGTGCCACCACGGAGACCCACCTTAGCGGCGGGAACAATGAGCAGTTCTTC
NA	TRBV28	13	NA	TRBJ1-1	CASSLAGNTEAFF	TGTGCCAGCAGTTTAGCCGGGAACACTGAAGCTTTCTTT
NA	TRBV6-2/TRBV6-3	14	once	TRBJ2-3	CASSFREPTDTQYF	TGTGCCAGCAGTTTCAGGGAACCGACAGATACGCAGTATTTT
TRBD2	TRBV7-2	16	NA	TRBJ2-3	CASVSGAFGSTDTQYF	TGTGCCAGCGTTAGCGGGGCTTTCGGTTCGACAGATACGCAGTATTTT
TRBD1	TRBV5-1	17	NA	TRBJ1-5	CASALGTGEDSNQPQHF	TGCGCCAGCGCTCTGGGGACAGGGGAAGATAGCAATCAGCCCCAGCATTTT
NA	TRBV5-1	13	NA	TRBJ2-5	CASSLPLGETQYF	TGCGCCAGCAGCTTGCCACTCGGGGAGACCCAGTACTTC
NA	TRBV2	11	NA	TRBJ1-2	CASPRGYGYTF	TGTGCCAGCCCCCGGGGGTATGGCTACACCTTC
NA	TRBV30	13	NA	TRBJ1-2	CAWSAGRTYGYTF	TGTGCCTGGAGTGCTGGGCGGACTTATGGCTACACCTTC
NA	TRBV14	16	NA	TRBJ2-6	CASSQSLSSGANVLTF	TGTGCCAGCAGCCAAAGTCTTAGCTCTGGGGCCAACGTCCTGACTTTC
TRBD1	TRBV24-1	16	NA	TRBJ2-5	CATSDDRDRVVETQYF	TGTGCCACCAGTGATGACCGGGACAGGGTAGTAGAGACCCAGTACTTC
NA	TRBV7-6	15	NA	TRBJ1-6	CATAAESSYNSPLHF	TGTGCCACTGCAGCGGAAAGCTCCTATAATTCACCCCTCCACTTT
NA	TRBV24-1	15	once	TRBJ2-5	CAPRGTGGVQETQYF	TGTGCCCCAAGGGGCACGGGTGGAGTTCAAGAGACCCAGTACTTC
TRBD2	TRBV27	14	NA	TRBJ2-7	CASRLLAGVREQYF	TGTGCCAGCAGGCTACTAGCGGGAGTGCGCGAGCAGTACTTC
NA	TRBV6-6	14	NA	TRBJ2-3	CASSYFLGSDTQYF	TGTGCCAGCAGTTACTTTCTGGGCTCAGATACGCAGTATTTT
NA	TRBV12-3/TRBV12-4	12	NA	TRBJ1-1	CASRKMTGSAFF	TGTGCCAGCAGAAAAATGACAGGTTCAGCTTTCTTT
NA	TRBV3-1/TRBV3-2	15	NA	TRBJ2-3	CASSRLSEVTDTQYF	TGTGCCAGCAGCCGGCTCAGCGAAGTTACAGATACGCAGTATTTT
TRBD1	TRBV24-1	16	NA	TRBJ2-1	CATSEDRQGPVWEQFF	TGTGCCACCAGTGAGGACCGACAGGGGCCGGTTTGGGAGCAGTTCTTC
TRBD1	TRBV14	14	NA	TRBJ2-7	CASSQGQGAYEQYF	TGTGCCAGCAGCCAAGGACAGGGGGCCTACGAGCAGTACTTC
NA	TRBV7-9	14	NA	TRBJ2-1	CASSPTYDAGEQFF	TGTGCCAGCAGCCCCACGTATGACGCAGGAGAGCAGTTCTTC
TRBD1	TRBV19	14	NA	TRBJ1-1	CASSMTGKGIEAFF	TGTGCCAGTAGTATGACAGGGAAGGGTATTGAAGCTTTCTTT
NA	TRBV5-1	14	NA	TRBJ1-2	CASSPKQGNYGYTF	TGCGCCAGCAGCCCGAAACAGGGTAACTATGGCTACACCTTC
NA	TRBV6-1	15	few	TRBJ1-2	CASSEEAGWFYGYTF	TGTGCCAGCAGTGAAGAGGCAGGTTGGTTCTATGGCTACACCTTC
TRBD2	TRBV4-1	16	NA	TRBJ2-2	CASSQFRLAATGELFF	TGCGCCAGCAGCCAATTCCGGCTAGCGGCCACCGGGGAGCTGTTTTTT
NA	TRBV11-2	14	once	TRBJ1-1	CASSLGPPGTEAFF	TGTGCCAGCAGCTTAGGCCCCCCAGGCACTGAAGCTTTCTTT
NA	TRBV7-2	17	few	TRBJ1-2	CASSLVTGTPSSRGYTF	TGTGCCAGCAGCTTAGTAACAGGAACACCTTCATCTCGAGGCTACACCTTC
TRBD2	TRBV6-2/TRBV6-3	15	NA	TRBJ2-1	CASSSTSISYNEQFF	TGTGCCAGCAGTTCGACTAGCATCTCCTACAATGAGCAGTTCTTC
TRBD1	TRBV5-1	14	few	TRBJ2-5	CASTDRGDQETQYF	TGCGCCAGCACAGACAGGGGAGACCAAGAGACCCAGTACTTC
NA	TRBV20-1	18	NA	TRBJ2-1	CSASRVGQNPTTYNEQFF	TGCAGTGCTAGTAGGGTCGGACAGAACCCGACAACCTACAATGAGCAGTTCTTC
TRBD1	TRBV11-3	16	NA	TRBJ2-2	CASSSSTGGTTGELFF	TGTGCCAGCAGCTCCTCGACAGGGGGGACCACCGGGGAGCTGTTTTTT
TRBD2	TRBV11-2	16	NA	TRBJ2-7	CASSLAVAGGAYEQYF	TGTGCCAGCAGCTTAGCTGTGGCGGGAGGTGCCTACGAGCAGTACTTC
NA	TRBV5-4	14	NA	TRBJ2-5	CASSVRGEVETQYF	TGTGCCAGCAGCGTACGAGGGGAGGTGGAGACCCAGTACTTC
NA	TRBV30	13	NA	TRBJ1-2	CAWSVGRGYGYTF	TGTGCCTGGAGTGTCGGCAGGGGATATGGCTACACCTTC
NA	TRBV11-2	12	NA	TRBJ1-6	CASSLGGSPLHF	TGTGCCAGCAGCTTAGGAGGATCACCCCTCCACTTT
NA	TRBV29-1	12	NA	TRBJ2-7	CSVQGLAYEQYF	TGCAGCGTTCAGGGCCTCGCCTACGAGCAGTACTTC